One and the same sample provided the 5 T cell receptor beta chains below, sequenced in a study of shared clonotypes between healthy human individuals. Only in-frame clones appear in the TCRdb table, and some are missing; sequencing was by immunoSEQ multiplex PCR. The table has approximately 530,000 clones, about 96% seen once. The sequencing sample was made of naive CD4+ T cells sorted from blood. Documented subset: CD45RA+ positively selected. The receptors were sampled from a woman under 40 in good health.

The chain joins TRBV19 to TRBJ1-2; 8 bases match TRBD1. J lost 2 bases, V lost 5 bases, and 7 bases had no gene match. CDR1 and CDR2 (germline): LNHDA, SQIVND (reference sequence). This CDR3 region has 15 residues. CDR3 loop: CASSADRGRNYGYTF. The DNA of the CDR3 is TGTGCCAGTAGTGCCGACAGGGGCCGAAACTATGGCTACACCTTC.

The table lists this clone with a count of one. The chain employs TRBV4-1 and TRBJ1-2, with a tentative D call TRBD1 (6 bases). V lost 1 base and J 2 bases, leaving 14 bases between the germline ends. The CDR3 contains 16 residues. CDR1 is MGHRA, CDR2 YSYEKL, per germline. CDR3: CASSQVLGTPNYGYTF. The CDR3 coding sequence is TGCGCCAGCAGCCAAGTTCTAGGGACACCAAACTATGGCTACACCTTC.

The count of this clone is one. The rearrangement joins TRBV19 to TRBJ2-1; either TRBD1 or TRBD2 may supply D (6 bases each). The CDR3 extends over 12 amino acids. V lost 5 bases, J lost 12 bases, and 14 bases lay in between. In germline, CDR1 is LNHDA, CDR2 SQIVND (reference sequence). CDR3 protein: CASSWGDMGQFF. The DNA for the CDR3 is TGTGCCAGTAGTTGGGGGGACATGGGGCAGTTCTTC.

This clone has a handful of counts. J is TRBJ1-5 and V is TRBV4-1, with D possibly TRBD1 on 5 matching bases. Germline V gene lookup returns CDR1 MGHRA and CDR2 YSYEKL. The V and J ends lost 4 bases and 5 bases respectively, with 9 bases between them. The CDR3 sequence is 13 residues long. CDR3 DNA sequence: TGCGCCAGCAGCCGAATGGGGGATCAGCCCCAGCATTTT. Its translation: CASSRMGDQPQHF.

The genes are TRBV9 and TRBJ1-4; no reliable D call. Germline V gives CDR1 SGDLS, CDR2 YYNGEE. CDR3 length: 18 amino acids. V gave up 0 bases and J gave up 1 base, with 16 bases separating them. CDR3 nucleotide sequence: TGTGCCAGCAGCGTAGGGAATAACGGGAAACTAACTAATGAAAAACTGTTTTTT. The encoded protein is CASSVGNNGKLTNEKLFF.